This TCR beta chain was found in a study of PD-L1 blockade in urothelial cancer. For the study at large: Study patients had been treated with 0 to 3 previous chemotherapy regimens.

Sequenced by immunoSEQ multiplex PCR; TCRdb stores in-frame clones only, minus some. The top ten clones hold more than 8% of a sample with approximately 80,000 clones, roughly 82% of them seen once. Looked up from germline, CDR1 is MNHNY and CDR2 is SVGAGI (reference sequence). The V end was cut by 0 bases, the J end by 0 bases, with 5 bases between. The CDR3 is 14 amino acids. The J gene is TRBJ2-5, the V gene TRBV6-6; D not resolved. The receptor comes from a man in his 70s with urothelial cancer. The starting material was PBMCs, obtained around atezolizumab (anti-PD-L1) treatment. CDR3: CASSYSRNQETQYF. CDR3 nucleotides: TGTGCCAGCAGTTACTCGAGAAACCAAGAGACCCAGTACTTC.